This passage covers 3 T cell receptor beta chains from one sample sequenced in a study of glioma-infiltrating T cells after dendritic cell vaccination. The data were produced by immunoSEQ multiplex PCR, yet TCRdb's version contains in-frame clones alone and is incomplete. This table has some 90,000 clones, 75% to 85% appearing once. Time point meaning: after dendritic cell vaccination, including at tumor progression/relapse. The sequencing here drew on blood, taken after dendritic cell vaccination. The receptors were gathered from a human donor with glioblastoma.

This sequence joins TRBV5-1 and TRBJ1-1, with 8 bases that match TRBD1. V gave up 5 bases and J gave up 1 base; unmatched junction bases: 7. Germline-derived CDR1 and CDR2 are SGHRS and YFSETQ. This CDR3 is built from 15 residues. In nucleotides, the CDR3 is TGCGCCAGCAGACAACCCGACAGGGGGAACACTGAAGCTTTCTTT. Translation: CASRQPDRGNTEAFF.

In this sample, this clone turned up a few times. The rearrangement joins TRBV6-5 to TRBJ2-3; 8 bases agree with TRBD1. Germline assignment: CDR1 MNHEY and CDR2 SVGAGI. V was pared by 5 bases and J by 6 bases, with 7 bases of the junction left unmatched. CDR3 length: 14 amino acids. In nucleotides, the CDR3 is TGTGCCAGCAGTATGGACAGGGCGTTTGATACGCAGTATTTT. It encodes CASSMDRAFDTQYF.

V usage is TRBV10-3 and J usage is TRBJ2-2; 9 bases line up with TRBD2. The CDR3 length is 16 residues. CDR1 is ENHRY, CDR2 SYGVKD, per germline. V was clipped by 2 bases and J by 4 bases; unmatched bases: 5. Here the CDR3 reads CAISEPSGVFTGELFF. The CDR3 nucleotides read TGTGCCATCAGTGAGCCTAGCGGGGTCTTCACCGGGGAGCTGTTTTTT.